A single sample gave rise to the 29 T cell receptor beta chains below, sequenced in a study of blood T cell repertoires in COVID-19. Repertoires were generated with immunoSEQ multiplex PCR, while TCRdb's copy carries only in-frame clones and drops some. The sample holds 300,000 to 350,000 clones; around 90% are singletons and the top ten take less than 5%. The sample taken for sequencing was peripheral blood. Receptors were obtained from an older woman with COVID-19, enrolled during active disease.

The chain carries TRBV30 and TRBJ1-4, with unresolved D. The CDR3 runs to 16 residues. From germline, CDR1 is GTSNPN and CDR2 SVGIG (reference sequence). V was shortened by 2 bases and J by 0 bases, with 13 bases between the two germline ends. DNA for the CDR3: TGTGCCTGGAGTCAATGGCAGACTGCAACTAATGAAAAACTGTTTTTT. Residues: CAWSQWQTATNEKLFF. Supplemented by reference TRBV30 and TRBJ1-4, the full variable domain reads SQTIHQWPATLVQPVGSPLSLECTVEGTSNPNLYWYRQAAGRGLQLLFYSVGIGQISSEVPQNLSASRPQDRQFILSSKKLLLSDSGFYLCAWSQWQTATNEKLFFGSGTQLSVL.

V and J are TRBV4-2 and TRBJ1-4, with TRBD1 identical over 7 bases. Trimming took 2 bases from V and 4 from J; bases not matched to a gene: 4. This CDR3 is built from 15 residues. CDR1 LGHNA and CDR2 YNFKEQ come from the germline V gene. The chain's CDR3 is CASSQLGQNNEKLFF. The CDR3, as DNA: TGTGCCAGCAGCCAACTGGGACAGAATAATGAAAAACTGTTTTTT.

This rearrangement joins TRBV28 to TRBJ1-2; D remains ambiguous. Germline V gene lookup returns CDR1 MDHEN and CDR2 SYDVKM. Trimming pared 4 bases from V and 9 bases from J, leaving 9 bases between. The CDR3 has 11 amino acids. CDR3 sequence (DNA): TGTGCCAGCAGTTCCTACGATCGCTACACCTTC. This gives the protein CASSSYDRYTF.

CDR3 loop: CASSIRGNYGYTF. As DNA, the CDR3 is TGTGCCAGTAGTATCAGGGGCAACTATGGCTACACCTTC. The chain couples TRBV19 to TRBJ1-2, with D perhaps matching TRBD1 (6 bases). V was shortened by 3 bases and J by 2 bases, with 7 bases between the two germline ends. CDR1 and CDR2 from the germline V gene are LNHDA and SQIVND (reference sequence). The CDR3 sequence is 13 residues long.

V gene TRBV19 combines with J gene TRBJ2-3, with 9 bases fitting TRBD2. Trimming took 6 bases from V and 3 from J; bases not matched to a gene: 10. CDR1 and CDR2 (germline): LNHDA, SQIVND (reference sequence). There are 16 residues in the CDR3. This CDR3 is CASRDLGGRETDTQYF. The CDR3 DNA reads as TGTGCCAGTAGGGACCTTGGCGGGAGGGAGACAGATACGCAGTATTTT.

The chain has TRBV10-3 and TRBJ1-6; 8 bases are shared with TRBD1. The CDR3 sequence is 14 residues long. Germline V lookup: CDR1 ENHRY, CDR2 SYGVKD. Germline trimming cut 10 bases from V and 9 bases from J; bases unmatched to any gene: 11. The CDR3 sequence is CATQGAQGASPLHF. DNA for the CDR3: TGTGCCACCCAGGGGGCACAGGGAGCTTCACCCCTCCACTTT.

This sequence joins TRBV5-1 and TRBJ1-6; 7 bases align to TRBD1. Trimming cost V 5 bases and J 5 bases; bases outside gene matches: 1. Germline V gives CDR1 SGHRS, CDR2 YFSETQ. CDR3 length: 13 amino acids. CDR3 in amino acids: CASRGTDNSPLHF. CDR3 in DNA: TGCGCCAGCAGGGGGACAGATAATTCACCCCTCCACTTT.

CDR3 amino acids: CASSVGSRGETQYF. For the CDR3, the DNA is TGTGCCAGCAGCGTAGGGTCCCGAGGAGAGACCCAGTACTTC. This chain links TRBV9 with TRBJ2-5; D ambiguous. The CDR3 is 14 residues long. Germline assignment: CDR1 SGDLS and CDR2 YYNGEE. V was clipped by 0 bases and J by 4 bases, with 10 bases between them.

The chain combines TRBV12-3 or TRBV12-4 with TRBJ1-2, with unresolved D. The CDR3 extends over 13 amino acids. Trimming stripped 5 bases from V and 4 bases from J, with 11 bases between. The CDR3 DNA follows: TGTGCCAGCAGTCCAACTCACCTCTATGGCTACACCTTC. Amino acid sequence: CASSPTHLYGYTF.

The V call is TRBV7-6, the J call TRBJ1-2; TRBD1 aligns across 7 bases. Germline CDR1 reads SGHVS; CDR2 reads FNYEAQ. The CDR3 consists of 15 residues. J gave up 9 bases and V 5 bases, and 15 bases lay outside the gene matches. CDR3 protein: CASSPEQGILGSYTF. In nucleotides, the CDR3 is TGTGCCAGCAGCCCCGAACAGGGGATCCTCGGGAGCTACACCTTC.

The rearrangement links TRBV19 to TRBJ1-2; a possible D gene is TRBD1 (5 bases). This CDR3 spans 14 amino acids. Germline CDR1 and CDR2: LNHDA and SQIVND (reference sequence). The germline V and J ends were trimmed by 3 bases and 7 bases, with 15 bases remaining between them. The CDR3 sequence: CASSIRQGLTGYTF. In DNA, the CDR3 is TGTGCCAGTAGTATTAGGCAGGGACTAACTGGCTACACCTTC.

The CDR3 bases are TGCGCCAGCAGAATACAGGGGGCCGTCTCCTACGAGCAGTACTTC. Translating gives CASRIQGAVSYEQYF. The chain employs TRBV10-2 and TRBJ2-7, with 9 bases aligning to TRBD1. The CDR3 runs 15 residues. In germline, CDR1 is WSHSY, CDR2 SAAADI. V dropped 6 bases and J dropped 0; count of bases not matched to a gene: 6.

This sequence joins TRBV12-5 and TRBJ1-2, with D possibly TRBD1 on 6 matching bases. Germline V gene sequence: CDR1 LGHNT, CDR2 FRNRAP. The CDR3 is made up of 12 amino acids. V lost 6 bases, J lost 5 bases, and 10 bases lay in between. The CDR3 sequence: CASGPGEYGYTF. The CDR3 region has the DNA TGTGCTAGTGGCCCAGGGGAGTATGGCTACACCTTC.

This chain joins TRBV13 and TRBJ1-2; D gene ambiguous. V was trimmed by 2 bases and J by 0 bases, leaving 4 bases between them. This CDR3 is built from 13 residues. The V gene's germline CDR1 is PRHDT and CDR2 FYEKMQ (reference sequence). The CDR3 DNA follows: TGTGCCAGCAGCTTATATACTAACTATGGCTACACCTTC. Protein sequence: CASSLYTNYGYTF.

The rearrangement links TRBV7-9 to TRBJ1-6; TRBD1 might be the D (5 bases). From germline, CDR1 is SEHNR and CDR2 FQNEAQ (reference sequence). The CDR3 has 15 residues. The V and J ends lost 3 bases and 7 bases respectively, with 13 bases between them. This chain's CDR3 is CASSFDRTFNSPLHF. For the CDR3, the DNA is TGTGCCAGCAGCTTTGACAGAACCTTCAATTCACCCCTCCACTTT.

This chain uses TRBV14 with TRBJ1-1; D is uncertain. CDR3 length equals 15 residues. V was shortened by 1 base and J by 0 bases, with 9 bases between the two germline ends. Germline V CDR1 and CDR2: SGHDN, FVKESK. CDR3 sequence reads: CASSQVPTLNTEAFF. In DNA, the CDR3 is TGTGCCAGCAGCCAAGTACCGACTTTGAACACTGAAGCTTTCTTT.

Concerning this clone itself: The same CDR3 is also encoded by other DNA sequences in this sample. The chain joins TRBV29-1 to TRBJ1-1; maybe TRBD1 (5 bases). The V gene lost 4 bases and the J gene lost 1 base, with 7 bases spanning the gap. CDR3 size: 12 residues. Germline V gene sequence: CDR1 SQVTM, CDR2 ANQGSEA. The CDR3 DNA reads TGCAGCGTTGCCGGGGGGAACACTGAAGCTTTCTTT. It encodes CSVAGGNTEAFF.

V and J are TRBV6-5 and TRBJ1-6; tentative D call: TRBD1 (5 bases). Germline V gives CDR1 MNHEY, CDR2 SVGAGI. This CDR3 region has 15 residues. V lost 8 bases and J 4 bases, leaving 15 bases between the germline ends. The CDR3, as DNA: TGTGCCAGCTGGGGGAGGGCGGGATATAATTCACCCCTCCACTTT. Amino acid sequence: CASWGRAGYNSPLHF.

The table lists this clone with a few counts. The chain joins TRBV7-2 to TRBJ2-7, with D unresolved. V was clipped by 1 base and J by 3 bases, with 10 bases between them. Germline V gene lookup returns CDR1 SGHTA and CDR2 FQGNSA. This CDR3 has 14 residues. The CDR3 loop reads CASSLGSSLYEQYF. The CDR3 DNA sequence: TGTGCCAGCAGCTTAGGGAGTAGTCTCTACGAGCAGTACTTC.

The chain couples TRBV30 to TRBJ2-1, with D tentatively TRBD1 (6 bases). Germline CDR1 GTSNPN, CDR2 SVGIG (reference sequence). This CDR3 is 13 amino acids long. Trimming left V 3 bases short and J 8 bases short, with 14 bases between. CDR3 sequence reads: CAWSLIRGDEQFF. CDR3 bases: TGTGCCTGGAGCCTCATCAGGGGCGATGAGCAGTTCTTC. Using reference TRBV30 and TRBJ2-1 for the parts outside the CDR3, the full variable domain is SQTIHQWPATLVQPVGSPLSLECTVEGTSNPNLYWYRQAAGRGLQLLFYSVGIGQISSEVPQNLSASRPQDRQFILSSKKLLLSDSGFYLCAWSLIRGDEQFFGPGTRLTVL.

This clone was seen once. The chain links TRBV10-1 to TRBJ1-6; possibly TRBD1 for D (6 bases). The CDR3 has 15 amino acids. With 0 bases removed from V and 6 bases from J, the gap between germline ends came to 9 bases. Looked up from germline, CDR1 is WNHNN and CDR2 is SYGVQD (reference sequence). CDR3 DNA sequence: TGCGCCAGCAGTGAGTCAGGACAGCCTAATTCACCCCTCCACTTT. This translates into CASSESGQPNSPLHF.

The genes are TRBV9 and TRBJ2-5; perhaps TRBD2 as D (5 bases). Germline V CDR1 and CDR2: SGDLS, YYNGEE. The germline V and J ends were trimmed by 0 bases and 5 bases, with 14 bases remaining between them. There are 15 residues in the CDR3. The DNA of the CDR3 is TGTGCCAGCAGCGTAGAGTCGGGAAGCTGGGAGACCCAGTACTTC. This translates into CASSVESGSWETQYF.

The chain combines TRBV7-9 with TRBJ1-3; D perhaps matches TRBD1 (5 bases). Trimming stripped 3 bases from V and 3 bases from J, with 12 bases between. Germline CDR1 SEHNR, CDR2 FQNEAQ (reference sequence). The CDR3 runs to 15 residues. CDR3 sequence: CASSFATGFGNTIYF. CDR3 coding DNA: TGTGCCAGCAGCTTCGCTACAGGTTTTGGAAACACCATATATTTT.

The chain carries TRBV2 and TRBJ1-2; no clear D. Trimming took 3 bases from V and 8 from J, leaving 10 bases between them. CDR1 and CDR2 (germline): SNHLY, FYNNEI. The CDR3 contains 12 residues. The CDR3 region has the DNA TGTGCCAGCAGTGAGCAGACTGAGGGCTACACCTTC. This sequence encodes CASSEQTEGYTF.

CDR3 loop: CASSRFDRGRTEAFF. As DNA, the CDR3 is TGTGCCAGCAGCCGTTTCGACAGGGGACGTACTGAAGCTTTCTTT. V usage is TRBV5-8 and J usage is TRBJ1-1; 8 bases fit TRBD1. CDR1 and CDR2 from the germline V gene are SGHTS and YDEGEE. With V trimmed by 4 bases and J by 5 bases, 10 bases remained unmatched. The CDR3 extends over 15 amino acids.

The V gene is TRBV12-3 or TRBV12-4, the J gene TRBJ1-1; D unclear. The CDR3 runs 11 residues. The V and J ends lost 1 base and 11 bases respectively, with 8 bases between them. The CDR3: CASSLESEAFF. CDR3 DNA sequence: TGTGCCAGCAGTTTAGAATCGGAGGCTTTCTTT.

The rearrangement links TRBV6-5 to TRBJ1-3, with 11 positions matching TRBD1. The CDR3 runs to 14 residues. V gave up 8 bases and J gave up 2 bases; unmatched junction bases: 2. CDR1 MNHEY and CDR2 SVGAGI come from the germline V gene. This chain's CDR3 is CASWGQGAGNTIYF. CDR3 in DNA: TGTGCCAGCTGGGGACAGGGGGCTGGAAACACCATATATTTT.

The CDR3 nucleotides read TGTGCCAGCATGGAGCGGGGGGGTGATACGCAGTATTTT. This gives the protein CASMERGGDTQYF. This chain uses TRBV27 with TRBJ2-3; 10 nucleotides agree with TRBD2. Germline assignment: CDR1 MNHEY and CDR2 SMNVEV (reference sequence). Trimming took 7 bases from V and 6 from J; bases not matched to a gene: 4. This CDR3 is 13 amino acids long.

The chain uses TRBV12-5 and TRBJ1-1, with D possibly being TRBD1 (5 bases). This CDR3 spans 13 amino acids. V dropped 2 bases and J dropped 4 bases, with 8 bases sitting between them. The germline gives CDR1 LGHNT, CDR2 FRNRAP. The CDR3 protein is CASGLFGATEAFF. The CDR3 DNA follows: TGTGCTAGTGGTTTGTTTGGGGCCACTGAAGCTTTCTTT.